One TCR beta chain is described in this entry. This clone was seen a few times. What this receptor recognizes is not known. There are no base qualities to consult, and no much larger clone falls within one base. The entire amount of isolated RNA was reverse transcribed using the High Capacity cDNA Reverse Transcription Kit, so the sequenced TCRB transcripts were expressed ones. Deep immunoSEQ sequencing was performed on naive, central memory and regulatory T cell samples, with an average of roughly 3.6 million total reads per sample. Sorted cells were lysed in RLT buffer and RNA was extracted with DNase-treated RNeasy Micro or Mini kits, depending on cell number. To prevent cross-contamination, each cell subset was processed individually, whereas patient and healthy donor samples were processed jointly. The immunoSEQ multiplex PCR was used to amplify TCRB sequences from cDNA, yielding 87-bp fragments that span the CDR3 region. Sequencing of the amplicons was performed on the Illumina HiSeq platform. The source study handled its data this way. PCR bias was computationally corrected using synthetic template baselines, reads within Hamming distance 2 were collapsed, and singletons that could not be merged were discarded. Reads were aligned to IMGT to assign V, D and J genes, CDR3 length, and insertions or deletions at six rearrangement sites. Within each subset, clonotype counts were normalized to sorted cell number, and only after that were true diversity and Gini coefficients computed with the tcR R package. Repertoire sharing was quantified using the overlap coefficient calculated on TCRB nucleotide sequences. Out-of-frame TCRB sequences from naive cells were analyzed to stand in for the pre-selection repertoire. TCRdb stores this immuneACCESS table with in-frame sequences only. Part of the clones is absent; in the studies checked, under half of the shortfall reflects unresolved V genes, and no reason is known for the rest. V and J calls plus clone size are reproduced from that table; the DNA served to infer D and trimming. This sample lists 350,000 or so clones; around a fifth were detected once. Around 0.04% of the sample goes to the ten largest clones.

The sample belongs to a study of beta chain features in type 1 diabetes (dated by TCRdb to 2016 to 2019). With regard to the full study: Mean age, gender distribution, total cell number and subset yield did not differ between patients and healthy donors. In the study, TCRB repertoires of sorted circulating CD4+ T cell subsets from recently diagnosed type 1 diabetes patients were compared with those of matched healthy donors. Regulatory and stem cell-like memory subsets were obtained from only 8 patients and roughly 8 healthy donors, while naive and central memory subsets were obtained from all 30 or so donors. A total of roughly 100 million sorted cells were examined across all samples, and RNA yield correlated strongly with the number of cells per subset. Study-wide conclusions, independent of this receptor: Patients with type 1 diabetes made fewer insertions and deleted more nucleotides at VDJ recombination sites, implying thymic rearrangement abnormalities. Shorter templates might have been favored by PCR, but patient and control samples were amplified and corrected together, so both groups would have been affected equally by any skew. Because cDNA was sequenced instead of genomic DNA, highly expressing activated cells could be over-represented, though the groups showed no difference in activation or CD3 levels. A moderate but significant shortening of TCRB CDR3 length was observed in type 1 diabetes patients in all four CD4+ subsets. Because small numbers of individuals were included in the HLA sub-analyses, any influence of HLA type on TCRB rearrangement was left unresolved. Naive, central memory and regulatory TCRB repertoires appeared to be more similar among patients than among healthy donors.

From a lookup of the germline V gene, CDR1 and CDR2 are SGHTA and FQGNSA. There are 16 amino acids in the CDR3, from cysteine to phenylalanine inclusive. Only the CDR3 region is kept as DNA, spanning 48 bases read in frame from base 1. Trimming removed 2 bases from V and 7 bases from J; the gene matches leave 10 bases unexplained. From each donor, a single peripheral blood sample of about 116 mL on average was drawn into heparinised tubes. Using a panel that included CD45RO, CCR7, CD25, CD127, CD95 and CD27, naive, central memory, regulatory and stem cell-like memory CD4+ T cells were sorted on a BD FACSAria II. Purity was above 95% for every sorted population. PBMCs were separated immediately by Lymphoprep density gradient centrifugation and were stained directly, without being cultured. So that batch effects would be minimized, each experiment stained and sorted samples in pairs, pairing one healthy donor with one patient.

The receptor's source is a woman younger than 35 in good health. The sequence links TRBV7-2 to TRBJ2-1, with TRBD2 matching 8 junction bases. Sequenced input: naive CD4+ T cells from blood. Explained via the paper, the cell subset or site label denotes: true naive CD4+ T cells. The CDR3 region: CASSLRLAGGRNEQFF. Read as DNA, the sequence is TGTGCCAGCAGCTTACGGCTAGCGGGTGGTAGGAATGAGCAGTTCTTC.